This T cell receptor (beta chain) derives from a study of cytotoxic CD8 clonotypes in ibrutinib-treated CLL. Overall study context: Collecting the response samples happened after a median approximately twelve months of treatment, with a range of 6 to 36. Study results and limitations: Baseline-level clonality went beyond age-matched healthy donors and moved in step with circulating CD8+ T-cell counts. Rising at ibrutinib response, clonality subsequently fell back toward baseline at progression.

Generated by immunoSEQ multiplex PCR, the TCRdb table keeps only in-frame clones and is missing some. Here the sample spans about 310,000 clones, approximately 80% being singletons. This CDR3 comprises 12 residues. The ends were cut back, 1 base at V and 6 bases at J, with 7 bases in the middle. Germline assignment: CDR1 SGHTA and CDR2 FQGNSA. As regards this clone: Its specificity is not known. The sample has other DNA sequences that encode this CDR3 too.

This sample comprised PBMCs, obtained before ibrutinib treatment. The rearrangement links TRBV7-2 to TRBJ2-7; D remains unclear. The clonotype comes from a human donor with chronic lymphocytic leukemia. The CDR3 DNA reads as TGTGCCAGCAGCTTAGTAGCAGGCGAGCAGTACTTC. Its translation: CASSLVAGEQYF.